Listed here are 20 T cell receptor beta chains from one sample, sequenced in a study of T cells of healthy individuals (dated by TCRdb to the late 2010s). The method behind the library was 5' RACE. The sequencing machine was an Illumina MiSeq. The public reads were quality trimmed at Q25 with fastp and then assembled into clones with MiXCR by TCRdb, keeping productive beta chains. Rows are combined by CDR3 protein, so each entry shows the most common genes and DNA. The sample table shows 60,000 to 75,000 distinct CDR3 sequences, and roughly 17% are seen once. The leading ten clones occupy approximately 4.8% of the sample. The receptors were gathered from a human donor in good health.

This clonotype has just a few counts. The chain has TRBV28 and TRBJ1-4; no definite D call. V was cut by 6 bases and J by 0 bases, with 8 bases left in between. Germline V gene data show CDR1 as MDHEN and CDR2 as SYDVKM. The CDR3 covers 14 residues. The CDR3 sequence is CASSPFTTNEKLFF. The CDR3 DNA reads TGTGCCAGCAGCCCTTTTACAACTAATGAAAAACTGTTTTTT. Full variable domain (missing parts from reference TRBV28 and TRBJ1-4): DVKVTQSSRYLVKRTGEKVFLECVQDMDHENMFWYRQDPGLGLRLIYFSYDVKMKEKGDIPEGYSVSREKKERFSLILESASTNQTSMYLCASSPFTTNEKLFFGSGTQLSVL.

In its sample, this clonotype was seen many times. V and J are TRBV12-5 and TRBJ2-7; no clear D gene. CDR1 and CDR2 from the germline V gene are LGHNT and FRNRAP. CDR3 length: 10 residues. The V end was cut by 1 base, the J end by 6 bases, with 1 base between. The CDR3 DNA reads TGTGCTAGTGGTTTGGCCGAGCAGTACTTC. Its translation: CASGLAEQYF.

This clonotype showed up many times. This chain uses TRBV6-1 with TRBJ1-1; D gene unclear. CDR3 length equals 15 residues. Germline-derived CDR1 and CDR2 are MNHNS and SASEGT. Trimming took off 6 bases at V and 0 bases at J, with 14 bases between the two ends. CDR3 amino acids: CASSPKGLLNTEAFF. The CDR3 region has the DNA TGTGCCAGCAGCCCCAAAGGACTCCTGAACACTGAAGCTTTCTTT.

Remarks on this clonotype: The CDR3 does not close with the conserved phenylalanine or tryptophan, likely indicating a read error. The chain employs TRBV5-1 and TRBJ2-1; a possible D gene is TRBD2 (5 bases). Trimming left V 3 bases short and J 6 bases short, with 16 bases between. The CDR3 consists of 15 residues. Germline-derived CDR1 and CDR2 are SGHRS and YFSETQ. CDR3 protein: CASSSMGVSSNEQFL. The CDR3 DNA sequence: TGCGCCAGCAGCTCCATGGGAGTTAGCTCCAATGAGCAGTTCTTA.

The gene calls are TRBV2 and TRBJ1-6; D unclear. This CDR3 is built from 13 residues. Germline-derived CDR1 and CDR2 are SNHLY and FYNNEI. The V end lost 3 bases, the J end lost 6 bases, and 6 bases lay between the germline ends. The CDR3 nucleotides read TGTGCCAGCAGTGATCGGGGTAATTCACCCCTCCACTTT. Protein product: CASSDRGNSPLHF. The full variable domain, in which reference TRBV2 and TRBJ1-6 provide the parts outside the CDR3, is EPEVTQTPSHQVTQMGQEVILRCVPISNHLYFYWYRQILGQKVEFLVSFYNNEISEKSEIFDDQFSVERPDGSNFTLKIRSTKLEDSAMYFCASSDRGNSPLHFGNGTRLTVT.

The chain uses TRBV7-9 and TRBJ2-5, with D unresolved. Germline V gene data show CDR1 as SEHNR and CDR2 as FQNEAQ (reference sequence). CDR3 length equals 15 residues. Deletions cut 0 bases from V and 5 bases from J, with 13 bases between. CDR3 loop: CASSLALPGFETQYF. CDR3 nucleotide sequence: TGTGCCAGCAGCTTAGCGCTGCCCGGCTTCGAGACCCAGTACTTC. Drawing the rest from reference TRBV7-9 and TRBJ2-5, the complete variable domain is DTGVSQNPRHKITKRGQNVTFRCDPISEHNRLYWYRQTLGQGPEFLTYFQNEAQLEKSRLLSDRFSAERPKGSFSTLEIQRTEQGDSAMYLCASSLALPGFETQYFGPGTRLLVL.

The chain carries TRBV18 and TRBJ2-3; 8 bases are shared with TRBD2. CDR3 length equals 16 residues. J gave up 2 bases and V 3 bases, and 7 bases lay outside the gene matches. Germline V gene lookup returns CDR1 KGHSH and CDR2 LQKENI. CDR3 in amino acids: CASSPIAGGVTDTQYF. The CDR3 nucleotides read TGTGCCAGCTCACCGATCGCGGGGGGCGTCACAGATACGCAGTATTTT.

In this sample, this clonotype turned up many times. This chain connects TRBV7-6 to TRBJ2-3; unclear D gene. This CDR3 spans 14 amino acids. Germline loops: CDR1 SGHVS, CDR2 FNYEAQ. Trimming pared 7 bases from V and 3 bases from J, leaving 14 bases between. CDR3 in DNA: TGTGCCAGCACCGTTCTTTCGCTGACAGATACGCAGTATTTT. Protein sequence: CASTVLSLTDTQYF. Variable domain in full (rest from reference TRBV7-6 and TRBJ2-3): GAGVSQSPRYKVTKRGQDVALRCDPISGHVSLYWYRQALGQGPEFLTYFNYEAQQDKSGLPNDRFSAERPEGSISTLTIQRTEQRDSAMYRCASTVLSLTDTQYFGPGTRLTVL.

This chain uses TRBV3-1 with TRBJ2-5; TRBD2 matches 8 bases. Germline V CDR1 and CDR2: LGHDT, YNNKEL (reference sequence). This CDR3 is built from 19 residues. The V and J ends lost 0 bases and 1 base, in that order; junction bases with no gene match: 13. The chain's CDR3 is CASSQDRARSGRVQETQYF. Here the CDR3 DNA reads TGTGCCAGCAGCCAAGATCGGGCGAGAAGCGGGAGAGTCCAAGAGACCCAGTACTTC.

The V gene is TRBV27, the J gene TRBJ2-3; 9 bases align to TRBD1. Trimming cost V 8 bases and J 3 bases; bases outside gene matches: 9. The CDR3 sequence is 15 residues long. Germline V gene data show CDR1 as MNHEY and CDR2 as SMNVEV (reference sequence). The CDR3 DNA sequence: TGTGCCAGCGGAGAGACAGGGGGGGAGACAGATACGCAGTATTTT. This sequence encodes CASGETGGETDTQYF.

The chain has TRBV20-1 and TRBJ2-7, with 12 bases identical to TRBD1. The CDR3 loop spans 13 amino acids. The germline V gene has CDR1 DFQATT and CDR2 SNEGSKA (reference sequence). After removal of 6 bases from V and 5 bases from J, the junction contained 5 bases not matched to a gene. Here the CDR3 reads CSARDRGLHEQYF. The CDR3 DNA reads as TGCAGTGCCCGGGACAGGGGGCTCCACGAGCAGTACTTC.

This clonotype appeared a few times. V gene TRBV3-1 combines with J gene TRBJ1-2; no clear D gene. The CDR3 consists of 14 residues. Germline V gene data show CDR1 as LGHDT and CDR2 as YNNKEL (reference sequence). Between the trimmed V and J ends, which lost 0 bases and 7 bases, there was a span of 12 bases. The CDR3, as DNA: TGTGCCAGCAGCCAAGATCAGAGAGGGTTTGGCTACACCTTC. It translates to CASSQDQRGFGYTF.

This clonotype was detected ten times or more. V usage is TRBV29-1 and J usage is TRBJ2-3; D is uncertain. The CDR3 spans 12 residues. Trimming left V 6 bases short and J 3 bases short, with 10 bases between. Germline loops: CDR1 SQVTM, CDR2 ANQGSEA. The CDR3 nucleotides are TGCAGCGTCCACGCCGAAACAGATACGCAGTATTTT. This encodes CSVHAETDTQYF.

This chain uses TRBV5-4 with TRBJ2-2; D call uncertain. The germline gives CDR1 SGHNT, CDR2 YYREEE (reference sequence). There are 15 residues in the CDR3. V lost 0 bases, J lost 2 bases, and 8 bases lay in between. CDR3 amino acids: CASSLESDNTGELFF. DNA for the CDR3: TGTGCCAGCAGCTTGGAAAGCGATAACACCGGGGAGCTGTTTTTT.

In this sample, this clonotype turned up many times. The chain combines TRBV20-1 with TRBJ2-3; tentatively, D is TRBD1 (6 bases). CDR3 size: 17 residues. CDR1 is DFQATT, CDR2 SNEGSKA, per germline (reference sequence). Trimming stripped 1 base from V and 7 bases from J, with 24 bases between. The DNA for the CDR3 is TGCAGTGCTAGAGGCACAGGGTTCGCCTTGACTACATATACGCAGTATTTT. Amino acids: CSARGTGFALTTYTQYF.

V usage is TRBV12-3 or TRBV12-4 and J usage is TRBJ1-5; unclear D gene. Trimming left V 5 bases short and J 5 bases short, with 10 bases between. The CDR3 totals 13 residues. The CDR3 is CASSPRRYQPQHF. The CDR3 DNA reads as TGTGCCAGCAGTCCCAGGAGGTATCAGCCCCAGCATTTT.

In its sample, this clonotype was seen a few times. This rearrangement joins TRBV12-3 or TRBV12-4 to TRBJ1-2; a weak D match, TRBD1 (5 bases). The CDR3 has 13 amino acids. V lost 6 bases and J lost 7, with 15 bases in between. The CDR3 DNA sequence: TGTGCCAGCAGCCTAAACCAGGGAGCTGGCTACACCTTC. The encoded protein is CASSLNQGAGYTF.

This clonotype was seen only a few times. This rearrangement joins TRBV5-1 to TRBJ1-2; weak D call: TRBD1 (5 bases). The germline V gene has CDR1 SGHRS and CDR2 YFSETQ. This CDR3 spans 13 amino acids. Deletions cut 7 bases from V and 2 bases from J, with 12 bases between. Here the CDR3 DNA reads TGCGCCAGCGCTCGGGACTCCAACTATGGCTACACCTTC. Its protein is CASARDSNYGYTF.

This clonotype has more than one count but fewer than ten. The chain combines TRBV4-2 with TRBJ2-2; no definite D call. CDR3 size: 14 residues. Trimming removed 0 bases at V and 5 bases at J, with 7 bases between. The germline gives CDR1 LGHNA, CDR2 YNFKEQ. CDR3 DNA sequence: TGTGCCAGCAGCCAAGATCCGGCTACCGGGGAGCTGTTTTTT. Translated: CASSQDPATGELFF.

This clonotype was counted between two and nine times. V and J are TRBV12-3 or TRBV12-4 and TRBJ1-1, with 8 positions matching TRBD1. The CDR3 is 13 residues long. V lost 6 bases to trimming and J lost 5 bases; unmatched junction nucleotides: 5. The CDR3 region has the DNA TGTGCCAGCAGCCGACAGGGGCGAACTGAAGCTTTCTTT. Protein sequence: CASSRQGRTEAFF.